Included here is one T cell receptor beta chain sequence, with context. Its matching antigen is unknown. CD45RA+ naive and CD45RA-negative memory subsets were separated from CD4+ cells. V was clipped by 3 bases and J by 2 bases, with 3 bases between them. This CDR3 has 13 residues. Per the germline V gene, CDR1 is SGDLS and CDR2 is YYNGEE. These data originate in a study of shared clonotypes between healthy human individuals. Study-wide results and limits: What rarefaction showed was incomplete sorted-subset sequencing despite large depth. Approximately 4.5% was the fraction of naive CD4 clonotypes found shared across several donors.

Clones were read by immunoSEQ multiplex PCR, and TCRdb kept only the in-frame ones, dropping some. Among about 2.4 million clones listed, 85% to 95% were seen once. The specimen was naive CD4+ T cells sorted from blood. Subset specified: CD45RA+ positively selected. The sequence came from a man between 18 and 29 years old in good health. J is TRBJ2-6 and V is TRBV9; the D is unclear. The CDR3 here is CASSEAGANVLTF. DNA for the CDR3: TGTGCCAGCAGCGAGGCTGGGGCCAACGTCCTGACTTTC. Full variable domain (rest looked up from reference TRBV9 and TRBJ2-6): DSGVTQTPKHLITATGQRVTLRCSPRSGDLSVYWYQQSLDQGLQFLIQYYNGEERAKGNILERFSAQQFPDLHSELNLSSLELGDSALYFCASSEAGANVLTFGAGSRLTVL.